This TCR beta chain was captured by sequencing in a study of blood T cell repertoires in COVID-19. Data came from immunoSEQ multiplex PCR; TCRdb stores just in-frame clones and leaves some out. Among 150,000 to 200,000 clones listed, about 86% were seen once. Germline values: CDR1 MRHNA, CDR2 SNTAGT. V was clipped by 5 bases and J by 0 bases, with 6 bases between them. The CDR3 length is 13 residues. The sample comprised peripheral blood. V and J are TRBV6-4 and TRBJ2-3; D is unresolved. The receptor was isolated from a human donor with acute or convalescent COVID-19. The donor label of this sample is uncertain. The CDR3 coding sequence is TGTGCCAGCAGTCTCTCGAGCACAGATACGCAGTATTTT. Its translation is CASSLSSTDTQYF.